This T cell receptor (beta chain) was identified during a study of T cells after yellow fever vaccination. The sample holds a few counts of this clonotype. TCRdb reprocessed the 5' RACE reads via MiXCR and lists one record per CDR3 protein. The table lists 150,000 to 200,000 distinct CDR3 sequences, 5.5% to 8% of them singletons. V dropped 6 bases and J dropped 4 bases, with 16 bases sitting between them. Germline V gene sequence: CDR1 SGHTA, CDR2 FQGNSA. This CDR3 has 15 residues. The chain joins TRBV7-2 to TRBJ1-3; maybe TRBD1 (6 bases). This TCR was sampled from a young man who received the YFV17D yellow fever vaccine. The starting material was CD4+ T cells sorted from PBMCs, obtained on the day of the first yellow fever vaccination. DNA for the CDR3: TGTGCCAGCAGGGGGGCGGCGGACTACGGAAACACCATATATTTT. Its translation: CASRGAADYGNTIYF.